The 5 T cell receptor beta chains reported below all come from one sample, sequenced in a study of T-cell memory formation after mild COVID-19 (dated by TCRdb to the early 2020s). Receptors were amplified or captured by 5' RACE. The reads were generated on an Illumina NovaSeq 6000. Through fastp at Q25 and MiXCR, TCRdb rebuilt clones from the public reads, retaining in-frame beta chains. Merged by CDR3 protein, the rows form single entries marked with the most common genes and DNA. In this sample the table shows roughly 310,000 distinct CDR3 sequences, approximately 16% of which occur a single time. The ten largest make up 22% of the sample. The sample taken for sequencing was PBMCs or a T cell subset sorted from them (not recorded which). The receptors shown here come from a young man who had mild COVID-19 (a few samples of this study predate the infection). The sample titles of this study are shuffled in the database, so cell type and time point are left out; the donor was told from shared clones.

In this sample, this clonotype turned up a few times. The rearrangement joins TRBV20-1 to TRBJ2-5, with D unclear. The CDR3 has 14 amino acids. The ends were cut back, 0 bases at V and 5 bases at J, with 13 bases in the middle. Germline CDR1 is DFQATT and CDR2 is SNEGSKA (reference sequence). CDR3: CSARDRARRETQYF. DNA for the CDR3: TGCAGTGCTAGAGATAGGGCCCGGCGGGAGACCCAGTACTTC.

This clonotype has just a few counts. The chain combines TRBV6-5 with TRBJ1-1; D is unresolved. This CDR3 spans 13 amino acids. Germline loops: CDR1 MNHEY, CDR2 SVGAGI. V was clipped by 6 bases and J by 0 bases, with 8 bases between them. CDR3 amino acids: CASSHGMNTEAFF. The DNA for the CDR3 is TGTGCCAGCAGCCACGGTATGAACACTGAAGCTTTCTTT.

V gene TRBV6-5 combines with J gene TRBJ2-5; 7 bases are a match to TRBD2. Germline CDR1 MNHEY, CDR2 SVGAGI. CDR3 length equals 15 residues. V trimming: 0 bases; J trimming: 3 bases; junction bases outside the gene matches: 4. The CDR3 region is CASSYSPGGKETQYF. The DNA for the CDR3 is TGTGCCAGCAGTTACTCACCGGGGGGTAAAGAGACCCAGTACTTC.

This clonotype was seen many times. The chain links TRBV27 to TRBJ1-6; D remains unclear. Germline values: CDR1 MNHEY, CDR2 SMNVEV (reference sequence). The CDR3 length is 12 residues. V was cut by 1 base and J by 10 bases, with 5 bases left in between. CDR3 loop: CASSLLNSPLHF. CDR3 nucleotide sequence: TGTGCCAGCAGTTTATTGAACTCACCCCTCCACTTT.

The CDR3 DNA is TGCGCCAGCAGTGAGCTAGCTAGGGGGGCCAACGTCCTGACTTTC. Its translation is CASSELARGANVLTF. The chain couples TRBV10-2 to TRBJ2-6, with D possibly being TRBD2 (5 bases). The germline V gene encodes CDR1 WSHSY and CDR2 SAAADI. This CDR3 spans 15 amino acids. V gave up 2 bases and J gave up 4 bases, with 9 bases separating them.